The 15 T cell receptor beta chains in this list originate from one sample, sequenced in a study of regulatory T cells in long-lasting Graves disease. Time point given: persistent/refractory GD, antithyroid drugs over 5 years with positive TRAb. The TCR library used RNA extracted from PBMCs. For TCR beta, libraries came from iRepertoire HTBI primers and Arm-PCR of CDR3 regions. One entry per CDR3 protein results from TCRdb running MiXCR on the multiplex PCR reads. This table has about 470,000 distinct CDR3 sequences, 20% to 25% appearing once. Source: peripheral blood mononuclear cells (PBMCs), taken when the disease was refractory, from a patient treated with antithyroid drugs. These receptors were obtained from a female donor with Graves disease.

This clonotype was seen repeatedly, ten times or more. V gene TRBV29-1 combines with J gene TRBJ2-7; unclear D gene. Germline CDR1 SQVTM, CDR2 ANQGSEA. V dropped 2 bases and J dropped 3 bases, with 11 bases sitting between them. The CDR3 has 13 residues. CDR3 in amino acids: CSVELGAGYEQYF. As DNA, the CDR3 is TGCAGCGTTGAATTAGGTGCTGGCTACGAGCAGTACTTC.

This clonotype was found many times. This chain connects TRBV11-2 to TRBJ2-2; tentatively, D is TRBD2 (5 bases). Germline CDR1 SGHAT, CDR2 FQNNGV. V dropped 5 bases and J dropped 1 base, with 14 bases sitting between them. The CDR3 sequence is 16 residues long. CDR3 loop: CASSRLRRKNTGELFF. CDR3 in DNA: TGTGCCAGCAGCCGCCTGAGGAGGAAGAACACCGGGGAGCTGTTTTTT.

Written as DNA, the CDR3 is TGCAGCGTTTACGAGGGGGCTGAAGCTTTCTTT. Encoded protein: CSVYEGAEAFF. V gene TRBV29-1 combines with J gene TRBJ1-1; possible D gene TRBD1, 6 bases. The CDR3 spans 11 residues. Germline CDR1 and CDR2: SQVTM and ANQGSEA. Trimming pared 5 bases from V and 6 bases from J, leaving 10 bases between.

This clonotype was observed many times. The V gene is TRBV7-2, the J gene TRBJ2-7; TRBD2 matches 7 bases. V shed 2 bases and J 4 bases; nucleotides not matched to a gene: 5. CDR1 is SGHTA, CDR2 FQGNSA, per germline. The CDR3 length is 14 residues. The CDR3 spells CASSLSGETYEQYF. CDR3 nucleotides: TGTGCCAGCAGCTTAAGCGGGGAAACTTACGAGCAGTACTTC. The full variable domain, completed using reference TRBV7-2 and TRBJ2-7, is GAGVSQSPSNKVTEKGKDVELRCDPISGHTALYWYRQSLGQGLEFLIYFQGNSAPDKSGLPSDRFSAERTGGSVSTLTIQRTQQEDSAVYLCASSLSGETYEQYFGPGTRLTVT.

This clonotype was detected a few times. This chain uses TRBV5-6 with TRBJ2-3; D is possibly TRBD1 or TRBD2 (5 bases each). Per germline, CDR1 SGHDT and CDR2 YYEEEE. Trimming stripped 0 bases from V and 2 bases from J, with 7 bases between. The CDR3 spans 14 residues. CDR3 coding DNA: TGTGCCAGCAGCTTGGCGGGGACCACAGATACGCAGTATTTT. It yields the protein CASSLAGTTDTQYF. The whole variable domain, remainder taken from reference TRBV5-6 and TRBJ2-3, is DAGVTQSPTHLIKTRGQQVTLRCSPKSGHDTVSWYQQALGQGPQFIFQYYEEEERQRGNFPDRFSGHQFPNYSSELNVNALLLGDSALYLCASSLAGTTDTQYFGPGTRLTVL.

This clonotype was seen ten or more times. This chain connects TRBV6-5 to TRBJ2-7; tentatively, D is TRBD1 or TRBD2 (5 bases each). The CDR3 is 14 amino acids. The ends were cut back, 2 bases at V and 3 bases at J, with 11 bases in the middle. CDR1 is MNHEY and CDR2 is SVGAGI in the germline V gene. CDR3 protein: CASSYRDGLYEQYF. The CDR3 DNA is TGTGCCAGCAGTTACCGGGACGGCCTCTACGAGCAGTACTTC.

CDR3 in DNA: TGTGCCAGCAGCTCATTAAGGACAGAAATGTCCTACGAGCAGTACTTC. It is translated as CASSSLRTEMSYEQYF. J is TRBJ2-7 and V is TRBV7-9; D possibly corresponds to TRBD1 (6 bases). Germline CDR1 is SEHNR and CDR2 is FQNEAQ (reference sequence). The CDR3 spans 16 residues. Trimming took off 4 bases at V and 1 base at J, with 17 bases between the two ends.

This clonotype was observed many times. The chain carries TRBV27 and TRBJ1-1; D uncertain. This CDR3 region has 14 residues. Trimming shortened V by 4 bases and J by 4 bases, and 13 bases separated the two germline ends. Germline V gene lookup returns CDR1 MNHEY and CDR2 SMNVEV (reference sequence). CDR3 DNA sequence: TGTGCCAGCAGTTATGTCCCAACGGGCACTGAAGCTTTCTTT. It specifies CASSYVPTGTEAFF.

V and J are TRBV6-2 or TRBV6-3 and TRBJ1-5; a possible D gene is TRBD1 (6 bases). Trimming took 7 bases from V and 3 from J, leaving 16 bases between them. The V gene's germline CDR1 is MNHEY and CDR2 SVGEGT. The CDR3 spans 15 residues. In DNA form, the CDR3 reads TGTGCCAGCAAGGAAGGGGGAGGGTCCAATCAGCCCCAGCATTTT. Translating gives CASKEGGGSNQPQHF.

This clonotype was seen many times. The chain uses TRBV6-5 and TRBJ2-7; TRBD2 is a possible D gene (7 bases). This CDR3 spans 16 amino acids. Germline V gives CDR1 MNHEY, CDR2 SVGAGI. V was cut by 0 bases and J by 3 bases, with 15 bases left in between. CDR3 loop: CASSYSSGLGGYEQYF. The CDR3 nucleotides are TGTGCCAGCAGTTACTCTTCCGGACTAGGGGGCTACGAGCAGTACTTC.

This clonotype occurred many times. The rearrangement uses TRBV28 and TRBJ2-7; 7 nucleotides agree with TRBD2. V was pared by 3 bases and J by 9 bases, with 17 bases of the junction left unmatched. The CDR3 consists of 16 residues. Germline CDR1 MDHEN, CDR2 SYDVKM. CDR3 in amino acids: CASSFYAGEWGGGQYF. The CDR3 DNA reads TGTGCCAGCAGTTTCTATGCGGGAGAGTGGGGCGGTGGGCAGTACTTC.

There are a few counts of this clonotype. The chain is built from TRBV14 and TRBJ2-2; perhaps TRBD2 as D (5 bases). Between the trimmed V and J ends, which lost 0 bases and 5 bases, there was a span of 13 bases. The CDR3 consists of 16 residues. From germline, CDR1 is SGHDN and CDR2 FVKESK. This chain's CDR3 is CASSQDRRRRTGELFF. DNA of the CDR3: TGTGCCAGCAGCCAAGATCGGAGGCGACGAACCGGGGAGCTGTTTTTT.

This clonotype appeared many times. The rearrangement uses TRBV12-3 or TRBV12-4 and TRBJ2-7; D may be TRBD1 (6 bases). The germline V and J ends were trimmed by 8 bases and 7 bases, with 15 bases remaining between them. The CDR3 is 12 residues long. CDR3 in amino acids: CASGQSTWEQYF. The CDR3, as DNA: TGTGCCAGCGGACAGTCTACGTGGGAGCAGTACTTC.

This clonotype came up many times. The chain is built from TRBV6-1 and TRBJ1-6; D gene uncertain. CDR3 size: 15 residues. The germline V and J ends were trimmed by 4 bases and 0 bases, with 7 bases remaining between them. Germline V gene lookup returns CDR1 MNHNS and CDR2 SASEGT. The DNA of the CDR3 is TGTGCCAGCAGTGTCGGCGCCTCCTATAATTCACCCCTCCACTTT. Its protein is CASSVGASYNSPLHF.

Turning to this clonotype: A read error is possible here, since a much larger clone lies one base away. The chain joins TRBV28 to TRBJ1-4, with a weak D call TRBD1 (6 bases). Germline values: CDR1 MDHEN, CDR2 SYDVKM. The CDR3 contains 14 residues. V lost 3 bases, J lost 7 bases, and 12 bases lay in between. CDR3 residues: CASSFTGLAEKLFF. The CDR3 DNA is TGTGCCAGCAGTTTTACAGGGTTGGCTGAAAAACTGTTTTTT.